One sample yielded the 17 T cell receptor gamma chains listed below, sequenced in a study of gamma-delta T cells after stem cell transplantation. TCRdb ran CATT on the RT-PCR reads. The repertoire has around 1,200 gamma-chain clones, around 3% of them found once; the top ten carry roughly 32%. Sequencing input: gamma-delta T cells. The receptors originated from a human donor. It is not recorded whose cells these are; they may come from a transplant donor.

This clone is labeled as medium-sized. The rearrangement links TRGV9 to TRGJP. The CDR3 has 19 residues. Germline V gene lookup returns CDR1 GITISATS and CDR2 ISYDGTV (reference sequence). Trimming at V came to 0 bases and at J to 6 bases, leaving 11 bases not matched to a gene. The CDR3 sequence is CALWEVLGRPELGKKIKVF. The CDR3 DNA is TGTGCCTTGTGGGAGGTGCTTGGAAGACCAGAGTTGGGCAAAAAAATCAAGGTATTT.

By share, this clone ranks as medium-sized. V and J are TRGV9 and TRGJP. Germline V lookup: CDR1 GITISATS, CDR2 ISYDGTV (reference sequence). There are 14 residues in the CDR3. V trimming: 5 bases; J trimming: 9 bases; junction bases outside the gene matches: 4. CDR3 in DNA: TGTGCCTTGTGGGTGGGGTTGGGCAAAAAAATCAAGGTATTT. Its translation: CALWVGLGKKIKVF.

This clone is medium-sized in the sample. The chain recombines TRGV9 with TRGJP. Germline V gene sequence: CDR1 GITISATS, CDR2 ISYDGTV (reference sequence). The length of the CDR3 is 16 residues. J gave up 7 bases and V 0 bases, and 3 bases lay outside the gene matches. The CDR3 bases are TGTGCCTTGTGGGAGGTGATGGAGTTGGGCAAAAAAATCAAGGTATTT. This codes for CALWEVMELGKKIKVF.

By share, this clone counts as medium-sized. The V gene is TRGV9, the J gene TRGJP. V lost 0 bases and J lost 6; bases outside the gene matches: 5. The CDR3 spans 17 residues. From germline, CDR1 is GITISATS and CDR2 ISYDGTV (reference sequence). The CDR3 DNA follows: TGTGCCTTGTGGGAGGTGGAACGAGAGTTGGGCAAAAAAATCAAGGTATTT. Protein: CALWEVERELGKKIKVF.

This clone counts as medium-sized. The genes are TRGV3 and TRGJP2. Unmatched junction bases numbered 4, after V lost 3 bases and J lost 3 bases. Germline lookup yields CDR1 VTNTFY and CDR2 YDVSTARD (reference sequence). The length of the CDR3 is 14 residues. CDR3 in amino acids: CATWDGRSDWIKTF. CDR3 coding DNA: TGTGCCACCTGGGACGGTCGTAGTGATTGGATCAAGACGTTT.

The table lists this clone with a few counts. The database protein in TCRdb disagrees with the DNA translation at residue 4; the sequence shown here was translated from the DNA. The J gene is TRGJ1 or TRGJ2, the V gene TRGV4. CDR1 is EGSTGY, CDR2 YDSYTSSV, per germline. The CDR3 is 14 amino acids. DNA for the CDR3: TGTGCCACCCGGGATCCCCGGAATTATTATAAGAAACTCTTT. As protein: CATRDPRNYYKKLF.

A remark on this clone: A read error may explain this, as a much larger clone is one base away. This sample includes further DNA sequences coding for the same CDR3. The CDR3 sequence is CAARSGWFKIF. The CDR3 coding sequence is TGTGCCGCACGGTCTGGTTGGTTCAAGATATTT. V is TRGV2 and J is TRGJP1. Germline assignment: CDR1 EGSNGY and CDR2 YDSYNSKV. V gave up 12 bases and J gave up 6 bases; unmatched junction bases: 7. This CDR3 is built from 11 residues.

Turning to this clone: This DNA's translation and the protein TCRdb lists, from a much larger clone, do not match at residue 5, likely due to a read error; the protein shown is translated from the DNA. The J gene is TRGJ1 or TRGJ2, the V gene TRGV9. Germline CDR1 and CDR2: GITISATS and ISYDGTV (reference sequence). There are 12 residues in the CDR3. The CDR3 coding sequence is TGTGCCTTGTGGGGGGTGGATTATAAGAAACTCTTT. Residues: CALWGVDYKKLF.

Relative to its sample, this clone is medium-sized. The chain joins TRGV2 to TRGJ1 or TRGJ2. The germline V gene has CDR1 EGSNGY and CDR2 YDSYNSKV. The CDR3 is made up of 13 amino acids. The J segment lost 5 bases and the V segment lost 0 bases, leaving 4 bases of the junction unmatched. The CDR3 loop reads CATWDGGNYKKLF. The CDR3 DNA reads as TGTGCCACCTGGGACGGGGGGAATTATAAGAAACTCTTT.

In its sample, this clone ranks as large. V is TRGV9 and J is TRGJP. The CDR3 sequence is 17 residues long. Losses at the gene ends were 0 bases for V and 7 bases for J; bases not matched to a gene: 6. In germline, CDR1 is GITISATS, CDR2 ISYDGTV (reference sequence). CDR3 nucleotide sequence: TGTGCCTTGTGGGAGGTGCTCGGGGAGTTGGGCAAAAAAATCAAGGTATTT. Amino acid sequence: CALWEVLGELGKKIKVF.

The rearrangement joins TRGV9 to TRGJP. The CDR3 extends over 16 amino acids. V gave up 2 bases and J gave up 9 bases; unmatched junction bases: 7. Germline V CDR1 and CDR2: GITISATS, ISYDGTV (reference sequence). This CDR3 reads CALWEAEGLGKKIKVF. The CDR3 region has the DNA TGTGCCTTGTGGGAGGCTGAAGGGTTGGGCAAAAAAATCAAGGTATTT.

This clone is medium-sized (0.01 to 0.1%) by share. The gene calls are TRGV3 and TRGJ1 or TRGJ2. V lost 1 base, J lost 3 bases, and 3 bases stayed unmatched. Germline values: CDR1 VTNTFY, CDR2 YDVSTARD (reference sequence). CDR3 length: 13 residues. This CDR3 reads CATWDSLYYKKLF. Written as DNA, the CDR3 is TGTGCCACCTGGGACAGCCTTTATTATAAGAAACTCTTT.

A word on this clone: With only one base between it and a far larger clone, this is likely a read error. The same CDR3 is also encoded by other DNA sequences in this sample. The chain employs TRGV9 and TRGJ1 or TRGJ2. The CDR3 is made up of 11 amino acids. The germline gives CDR1 GITISATS, CDR2 ISYDGTV (reference sequence). The chain's CDR3 is CALWEVNKKLF. The CDR3 DNA sequence: TGTGCCTTGTGGGAGGTCAATAAGAAGCTCTTT.

In this sample, this clone turned up a few times. The chain employs TRGV9 and TRGJP. The CDR3 runs 17 residues. V was clipped by 5 bases and J by 7 bases; unmatched bases: 11. CDR1 and CDR2 from the germline V gene are GITISATS and ISYDGTV (reference sequence). The CDR3 spells CALWVVVKELGKKIKVF. Written as DNA, the CDR3 is TGTGCCTTGTGGGTAGTCGTCAAGGAGTTGGGCAAAAAAATCAAGGTATTT.

By share, this clone counts as medium-sized. The V and J genes are TRGV2 and TRGJ1 or TRGJ2. The germline CDR1 and CDR2 sequences are EGSNGY and YDSYNSKV. The trim removed 0 bases at V and 7 bases at J, leaving 6 bases unmatched. This CDR3 is built from 13 residues. CDR3 loop: CATWDGPGYKKLF. The DNA of the CDR3 is TGTGCCACCTGGGACGGGCCGGGGTATAAGAAACTCTTT.

This clone is medium-sized in the sample. The CDR3: CALWDTRAYEHKKLF. The CDR3, as DNA: TGTGCCTTGTGGGATACCCGAGCATACGAGCATAAGAAACTCTTT. This chain connects TRGV9 to TRGJ1 or TRGJ2. The V and J ends lost 4 bases and 8 bases, in that order; junction bases with no gene match: 17. CDR3 length: 15 residues. CDR1 and CDR2 from the germline V gene are GITISATS and ISYDGTV (reference sequence).

This clone is medium-sized. The J gene is TRGJ1 or TRGJ2, the V gene TRGV9. Germline V CDR1 and CDR2: GITISATS, ISYDGTV (reference sequence). This CDR3 spans 12 amino acids. J was trimmed by 3 bases and V by 5 bases; bases with no gene match: 4. The DNA of the CDR3 is TGTGCCTTGTGGGGCCCTTATTATAAGAAACTCTTT. It yields the protein CALWGPYYKKLF.